This T cell receptor (beta chain) was sequenced during a study of CD8 T cells in ankylosing spondylitis. Whole-study results and caveats: What seemed typical of ankylosing spondylitis blood was a TCR beta motif built from about 8 highly homologous variants. In peripheral blood, disease-linked CD8+ clones occurred at relatively low frequencies. Past studies reported some motif variants in reactive arthritis synovial fluid and blood. There was reportedly significant enrichment of clones that were disease-linked in matched ankylosing spondylitis synovial fluid.

A word on this clonotype: The antigen is not known.

The authors made TCR beta libraries by quantitative 5'-RACE with molecular barcodes. TCRdb re-derived calls from the 5' RACE reads in MiXCR, one entry per CDR3 protein. This sample has about 800,000 distinct CDR3 sequences; roughly 10% occur once, and the top ten carry approximately 0.51%. CDR1 and CDR2 from the germline V gene are SGHRS and YFSETQ. The CDR3 covers 16 residues. The ends lost 1 base at V and 5 bases at J; junction bases unmatched: 9. This chain uses TRBV5-1 with TRBJ2-5; 9 nucleotides agree with TRBD2. This TCR was recovered from a male donor with ankylosing spondylitis. The sample was blood, either unsorted or a sorted T cell fraction (not recorded which). CDR3 in amino acids: CASSLRGSLAGETQYF. CDR3 nucleotide sequence: TGCGCCAGCAGCTTGCGGGGCAGTCTAGCGGGGGAGACCCAGTACTTC.